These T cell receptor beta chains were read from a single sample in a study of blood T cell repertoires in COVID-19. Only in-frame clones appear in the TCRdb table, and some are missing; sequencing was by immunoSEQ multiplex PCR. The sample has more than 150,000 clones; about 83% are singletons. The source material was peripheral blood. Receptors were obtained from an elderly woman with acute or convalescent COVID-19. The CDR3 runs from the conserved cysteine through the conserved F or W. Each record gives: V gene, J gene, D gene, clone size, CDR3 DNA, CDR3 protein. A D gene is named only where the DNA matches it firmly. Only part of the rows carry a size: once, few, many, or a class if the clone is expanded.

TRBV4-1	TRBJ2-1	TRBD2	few	TGCGCCAGCAGTCAAGGAGTCGGGACTAGCGGCTACAATGAGCAGTTCTTC	CASSQGVGTSGYNEQFF
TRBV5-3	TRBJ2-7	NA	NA	TGTGCCAGAAGCGGAGCCGGGACTCCAACCTCCTACGAGCAGTACTTC	CARSGAGTPTSYEQYF
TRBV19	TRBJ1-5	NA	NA	TGTGCCAGTAGTATAGGACAGTACAATCAGCCCCAGCATTTT	CASSIGQYNQPQHF
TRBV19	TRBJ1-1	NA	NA	TGTGCCAGTAGTGAGGGGGAAGGTAGCTCTGAAGCTTTCTTT	CASSEGEGSSEAFF
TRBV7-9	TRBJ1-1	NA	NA	TGTGCCAGCAGCCTAGTAGGCACAGGACGAGTCACTGAAGCTTTCTTT	CASSLVGTGRVTEAFF
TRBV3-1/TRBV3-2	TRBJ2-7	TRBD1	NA	TGTGCCAGCAGCCAATTGAACAGGGGGAATGAGCAGTACTTC	CASSQLNRGNEQYF
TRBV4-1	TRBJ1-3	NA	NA	TGCGCCAGCAGCCATATCGTTGGCAGGGCGAAGGGAAACACCATATATTTT	CASSHIVGRAKGNTIYF
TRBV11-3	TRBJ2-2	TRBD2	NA	TGTGCCAGCAGCTTGGGACTAGCGAACACCGGGGAGCTGTTTTTT	CASSLGLANTGELFF
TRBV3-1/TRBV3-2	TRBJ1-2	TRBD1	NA	TGTGCCAGCAGCCAAGCCCGCTCCGGGACAGGCGGCTACACCTTC	CASSQARSGTGGYTF
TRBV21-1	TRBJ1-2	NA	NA	TGTGCCAGCCTCAGGGGAGGGCAGGAATCTAACTATGGCTACACCTTC	CASLRGGQESNYGYTF
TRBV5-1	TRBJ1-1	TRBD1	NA	TGCGCCAGCGCGGAGGCAGGGGGCGGCACTGAAGCTTTCTTT	CASAEAGGGTEAFF
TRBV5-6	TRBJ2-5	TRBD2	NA	TGTGCCAGCAGCCGCAGGACTAGCGGGGGGGCGCGTGAGACCCAGTACTTC	CASSRRTSGGARETQYF
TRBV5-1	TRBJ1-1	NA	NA	TGCGCCAGCAGCTCGGGAGTGACGGTGAACACTGAAGCTTTCTTT	CASSSGVTVNTEAFF
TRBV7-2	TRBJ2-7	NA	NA	TGTGCCAGCAGCTTTTCCCGGGGTTCATACGAGCAGTACTTC	CASSFSRGSYEQYF
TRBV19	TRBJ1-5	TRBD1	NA	TGTGCCAGTACCCCCAGGGGGCAGGGCAATCAGCCCCAGCATTTT	CASTPRGQGNQPQHF
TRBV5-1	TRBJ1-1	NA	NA	TGCGCCAGCAGCACGCAGGGGTGGAACACTGAAGCTTTCTTT	CASSTQGWNTEAFF
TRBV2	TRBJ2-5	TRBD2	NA	TGTGCCAGCACCACTAGCGGGGGAATGTACCAAGAGACCCAGTACTTC	CASTTSGGMYQETQYF